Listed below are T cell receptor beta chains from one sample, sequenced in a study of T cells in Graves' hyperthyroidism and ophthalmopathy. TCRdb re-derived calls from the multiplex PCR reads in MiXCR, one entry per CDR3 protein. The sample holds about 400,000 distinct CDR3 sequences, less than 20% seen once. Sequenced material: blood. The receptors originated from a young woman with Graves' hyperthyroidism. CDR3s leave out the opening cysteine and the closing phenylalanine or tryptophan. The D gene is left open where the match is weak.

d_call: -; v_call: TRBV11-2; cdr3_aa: ASSLAAPTGELF
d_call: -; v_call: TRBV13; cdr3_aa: ASSSPAPNTEAF
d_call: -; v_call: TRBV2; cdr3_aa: ASSEIGATNEKLF
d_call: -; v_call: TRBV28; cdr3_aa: ASSLNSLGRDYEQY
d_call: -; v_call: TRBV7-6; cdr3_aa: ASSAGGANYGYT
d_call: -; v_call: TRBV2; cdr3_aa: ASIWQGGNTEAF
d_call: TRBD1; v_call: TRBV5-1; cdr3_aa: ASSLEAGGTEAF
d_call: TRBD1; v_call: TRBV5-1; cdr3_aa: ASSRGQGASEQY
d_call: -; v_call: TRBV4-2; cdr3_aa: ASSPGRGRNTGELF
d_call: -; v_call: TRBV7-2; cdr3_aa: ASSTTSGLSSYNEQF
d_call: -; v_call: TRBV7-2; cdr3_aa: ASSLGRRTDTQY
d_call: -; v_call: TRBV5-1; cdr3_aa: ASSLVGGRDYYEQY
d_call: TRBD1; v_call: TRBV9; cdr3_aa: ASSTLPSGQGYTDTQY
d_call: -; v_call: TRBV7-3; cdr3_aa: ASSPDRNPYNEQF
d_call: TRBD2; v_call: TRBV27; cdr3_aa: ASTGTSGRSYNEQF
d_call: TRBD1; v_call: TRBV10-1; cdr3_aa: ASQQGINEKLF
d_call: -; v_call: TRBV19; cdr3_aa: ASSIGNSNQPQH
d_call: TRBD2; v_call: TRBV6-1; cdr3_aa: ASSPTSGGTDTQY
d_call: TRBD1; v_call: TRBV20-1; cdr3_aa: SVPPGTGGYEQY
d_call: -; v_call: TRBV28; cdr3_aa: ASSVRRQYNVLT
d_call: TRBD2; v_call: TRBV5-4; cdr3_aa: ASSPSPGRKGDTQY
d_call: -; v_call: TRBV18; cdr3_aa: ASSPLGTEAF
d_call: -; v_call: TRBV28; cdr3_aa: ASSLSGAYTEAF
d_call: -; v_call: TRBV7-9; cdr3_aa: ASSLSGPHTGELF
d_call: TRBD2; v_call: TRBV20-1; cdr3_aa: SATGGGSLGLRELF
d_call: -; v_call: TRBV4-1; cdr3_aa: ASSQGSSYNSPLH
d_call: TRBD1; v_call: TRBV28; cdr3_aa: ASQDRGEKETQY
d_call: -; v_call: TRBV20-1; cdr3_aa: SATGDTEAF
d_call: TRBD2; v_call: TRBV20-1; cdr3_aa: SASIAGTYNEQF
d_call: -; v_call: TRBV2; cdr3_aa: ATSQGRSIDTQY
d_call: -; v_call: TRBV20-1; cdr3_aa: SASGHNTEAF
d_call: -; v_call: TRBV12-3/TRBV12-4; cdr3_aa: ASSLSEAF
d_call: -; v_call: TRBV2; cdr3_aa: ASSGHSGGYNEQF
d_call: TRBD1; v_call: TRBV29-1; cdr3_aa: SVSTRTGTTKPLPLRGSYEQY
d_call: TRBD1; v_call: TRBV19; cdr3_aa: ASSIDHRGVAKNIQY
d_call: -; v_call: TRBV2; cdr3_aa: ASRNNRDLSGNTIY
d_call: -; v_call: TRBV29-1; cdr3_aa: SVEDSIGGTYEQY
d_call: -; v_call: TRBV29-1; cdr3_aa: SVVGRLGTEAF
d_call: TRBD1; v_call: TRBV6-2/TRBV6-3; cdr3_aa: ASRRDRGYRYYGYT
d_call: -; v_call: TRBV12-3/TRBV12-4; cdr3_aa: ASRRTALYNEQF
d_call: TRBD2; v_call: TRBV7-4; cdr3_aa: ASSLETLGREGRFYEQY
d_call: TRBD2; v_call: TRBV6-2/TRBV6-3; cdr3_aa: ASSEAGGYKEQF
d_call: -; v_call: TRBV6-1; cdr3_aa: ASRGRPTEAF
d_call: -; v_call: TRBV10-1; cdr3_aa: ASSERRVGEQY
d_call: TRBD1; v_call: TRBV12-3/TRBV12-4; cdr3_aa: ASSPRTDRGNTEAF
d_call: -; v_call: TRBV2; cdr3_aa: ASSVRRPNTGELF
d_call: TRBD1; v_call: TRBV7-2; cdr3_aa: ASSPSQGAMTKNIQY
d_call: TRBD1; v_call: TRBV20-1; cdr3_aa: SAPRGAQRGKLF
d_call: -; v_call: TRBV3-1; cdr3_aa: ASSQDWVVNEQF
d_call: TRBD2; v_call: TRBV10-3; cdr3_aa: AISLQASGGSDTQY
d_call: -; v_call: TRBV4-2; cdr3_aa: ASSQDLGGRNEKLF
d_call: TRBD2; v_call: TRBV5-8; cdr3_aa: ASSLPRQGRGQETQY
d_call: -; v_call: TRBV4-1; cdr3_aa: ASSQGGAGSHGYT